The clone carrying this T cell receptor (beta chain) has just one count. Its antigen remains unknown. CDR1 MDHEN and CDR2 SYDVKM come from the germline V gene. The CDR3 has 18 residues. Germline trimming cut 2 bases from V and 0 bases from J; bases unmatched to any gene: 5. The source of the sample is a study of radiotherapy plus CTLA-4 blockade in lung cancer. Study-wide results and caveats: Clones of tumor-derived TCRs expanded in blood after radiotherapy plus ipilimumab. Early blood T cell clone dynamics reportedly forecast response best, with interferon-beta.

Assay used: immunoSEQ multiplex PCR; TCRdb lists only in-frame clones, some missing. The table records 45,000 to 75,000 clones, about 80% of them present only once. V is TRBV28 and J is TRBJ1-5; 12 bases match TRBD1. The sample here was peripheral blood, taken from a patient treated with radiotherapy plus ipilimumab. The TCR sequence derives from a human donor with non-small cell lung cancer who had a partial response to radiotherapy plus ipilimumab. CDR3 in amino acids: CASSLGTGGGFSNQPQHF. CDR3 bases: TGTGCCAGCAGTTTAGGGACAGGGGGCGGGTTTAGCAATCAGCCCCAGCATTTT.